Sequencing of this TCR beta chain was carried out in a study of cytomegalovirus exposure and HLA in healthy donors. Study-wide results and limits: Association of a missense DCLRE1C variant with TCR beta V- and J-gene trimming was reported in a later analysis. Earlier results showed most TCR beta V segments being productive about 90% or about 30% of the time.

Details on this clone: Its antigen remains unidentified.

Primers: 60 Vbeta forward and 13 Jbeta reverse. The method was immunoSEQ multiplex PCR; TCRdb's version includes in-frame clones alone and lacks a portion of them. The sample carries roughly 120,000 clones, approximately 81% recorded once. The V segment lost 4 bases and the J segment 5 bases; nucleotides outside the gene matches: 7. Per the germline V gene, CDR1 is SEHNR and CDR2 is FQNEAQ (reference sequence). This CDR3 spans 17 amino acids. The receptor's source is a woman younger than 45 in good health and CMV-seronegative. V usage is TRBV7-9 and J usage is TRBJ2-3, with 15 positions matching TRBD2. Sequenced sample: PBMCs. The chain's CDR3 is CASSSQGLAGGGDTQYF. DNA for the CDR3: TGTGCCAGCAGCTCCCAGGGACTAGCGGGAGGTGGAGATACGCAGTATTTT.